What follows are 4 T cell receptor beta chains derived from one specimen sequenced in a study of molecular identifiers for immune sequencing clone quantification. TCRdb re-called the PCR reads through MiXCR, storing one row per CDR3 protein. The sample holds fewer than 350,000 distinct CDR3 sequences, 20% to 25% seen once. Sequencing was carried out using naive CD8+ T cells from blood, with Jurkat cell RNA spiked in. The subset was: FACS-sorted CD8+CD4-CCR7+CD45RA+ naive T cells. Every receptor here comes from a human donor in good health. Some libraries in this study had Jurkat cell RNA spiked in.

V gene TRBV7-9 combines with J gene TRBJ1-4; tentatively, D is TRBD1 (5 bases). The CDR3 runs to 14 residues. Per germline, CDR1 SEHNR and CDR2 FQNEAQ (reference sequence). V was trimmed by 3 bases and J by 7 bases, leaving 12 bases between them. The DNA of the CDR3 is TGTGCCAGCAGCTTCGTTGAGGGGTTTGAAAAACTGTTTTTT. The encoded protein is CASSFVEGFEKLFF.

This clonotype was seen at least ten times. The genes are TRBV19 and TRBJ1-5; possibly TRBD1 for D (5 bases). With 3 bases removed from V and 4 bases from J, the gap between germline ends came to 10 bases. Germline V gene sequence: CDR1 LNHDA, CDR2 SQIVND (reference sequence). The CDR3 has 14 residues. The CDR3: CASSMGGVNQPQHF. In DNA form, the CDR3 reads TGTGCCAGTAGTATGGGAGGGGTTAATCAGCCCCAGCATTTT.

Turning to this clonotype: A much larger clone is a single base away; this may be a read error. Given the absence of the conserved phenylalanine or tryptophan at the CDR3 end, a read error is likely. The rearrangement joins TRBV24-1 to TRBJ2-3, with D perhaps given as TRBD1 or TRBD2 (6 bases each). Trimming left V 5 bases short and J 8 bases short, with 22 bases between. This CDR3 is built from 16 residues. Germline values: CDR1 KGHDR, CDR2 SFDVKD. This CDR3 is CATSARQEGVGVTQYS. The CDR3 DNA follows: TGTGCCACCAGTGCCCGACAGGAGGGGGTTGGGGTTACGCAGTATTCT.

Comment on this clonotype: A much larger clone is a single base away; this may be a read error. The V and J genes are TRBV9 and TRBJ1-1; D gene unclear. CDR1 and CDR2 from the germline V gene are SGDLS and YYNGEE. This CDR3 contains 12 residues. The CDR3 nucleotides are TGTGCCAGCAGCGCCCCCCGTACTGAAGCTCTCTTT. This sequence encodes CASSAPRTEALF.